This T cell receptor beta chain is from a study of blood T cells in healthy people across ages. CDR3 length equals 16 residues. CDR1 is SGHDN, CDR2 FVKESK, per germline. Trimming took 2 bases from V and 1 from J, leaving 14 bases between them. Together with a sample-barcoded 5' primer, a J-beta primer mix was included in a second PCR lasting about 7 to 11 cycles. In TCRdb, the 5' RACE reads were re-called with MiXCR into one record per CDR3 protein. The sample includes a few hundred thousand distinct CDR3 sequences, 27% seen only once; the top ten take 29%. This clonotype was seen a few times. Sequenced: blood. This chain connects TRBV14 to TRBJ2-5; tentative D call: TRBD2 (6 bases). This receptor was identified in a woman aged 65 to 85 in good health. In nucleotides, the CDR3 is TGTGCCAGCAGCCAAAGGCGAGGGACTCCCCAAGAGACCCAGTACTTC. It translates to CASSQRRGTPQETQYF. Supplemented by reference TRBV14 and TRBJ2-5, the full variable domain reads EAGVTQFPSHSVIEKGQTVTLRCDPISGHDNLYWYRRVMGKEIKFLLHFVKESKQDESGMPNNRFLAERTGGTYSTLKVQPAELEDSGVYFCASSQRRGTPQETQYFGPGTRLLVL.